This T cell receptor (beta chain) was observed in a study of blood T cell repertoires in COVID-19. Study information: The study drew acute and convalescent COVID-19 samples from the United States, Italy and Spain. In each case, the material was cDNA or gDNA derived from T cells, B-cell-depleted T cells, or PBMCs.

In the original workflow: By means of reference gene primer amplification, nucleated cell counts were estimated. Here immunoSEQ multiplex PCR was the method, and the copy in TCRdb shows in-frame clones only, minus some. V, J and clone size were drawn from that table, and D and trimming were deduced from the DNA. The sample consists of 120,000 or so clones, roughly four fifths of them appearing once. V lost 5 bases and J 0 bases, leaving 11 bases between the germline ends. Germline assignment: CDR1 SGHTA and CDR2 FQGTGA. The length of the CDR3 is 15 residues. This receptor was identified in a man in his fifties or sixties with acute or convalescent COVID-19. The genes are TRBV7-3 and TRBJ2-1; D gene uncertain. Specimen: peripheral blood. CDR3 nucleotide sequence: TGTGCCAGCAGCCGCGCTTCAAGCTCCTACAATGAGCAGTTCTTC. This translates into CASSRASSSYNEQFF.